This T cell receptor beta chain was found in a study of T cells in Graves' hyperthyroidism and ophthalmopathy. Study summary: Peripheral blood was collected at initial diagnosis, before any treatment.

A patient was excluded if there was uncontrolled infection, other autoimmune disease, pregnancy or lactation. For the diagnoses, clinical symptoms, serum thyroxine and TRAb, thyroid ultrasound and orbital computed tomography were used. Unmatched junction bases numbered 17, after V lost 2 bases and J lost 8 bases. The CDR3 has 19 residues. A remark on this clonotype: The antigen remains undetermined.

Study-wide points: The model anticipated ophthalmopathy a median around six months pre-onset.

The investigators amplified TCR beta CDR3 regions from RNA transcripts. RT-PCR in the first round (using the HTBI primer set) targeted the TCR CDR3. TCRdb processed the multiplex PCR reads anew with MiXCR; each CDR3 protein has one entry. Found here are under 350,000 distinct CDR3 sequences, roughly a fifth of them singletons; the top ten hold about 50%. This chain links TRBV12-3 or TRBV12-4 with TRBJ2-1; 11 bases match TRBD2. The clonotype originates from a woman aged 45-65 years with Graves' hyperthyroidism. Sequencing was done on a sample of blood. The CDR3 spells CASSLSRILAGAGKDEQFF. The CDR3, as DNA: TGTGCCAGCAGTTTATCCCGAATACTAGCGGGAGCCGGTAAGGATGAGCAGTTCTTC.